This T cell receptor beta chain emerged from a study of spatial heterogeneity in lung cancer. In TCRdb, the 5' RACE reads were re-called with MiXCR into one record per CDR3 protein. The table shows 2,500 to 3,000 distinct CDR3 sequences, with 4.4% occurring only once. Noted time point: sample taken at primary tumor resection. Whole RNA from tumor, nontumor lung or frozen PBMC was sequenced unsorted. Donation came from some 72 patients with untreated early-stage non-small cell lung cancer. The CDR3 totals 13 residues. The V and J ends lost 6 bases and 0 bases respectively, with 8 bases between them. Germline V gene data show CDR1 as MDHEN and CDR2 as SYDVKM. This clonotype counts as medium-sized (0.01 to 0.1%).

This sequence was found in a female donor with early-stage non-small cell lung cancer. V and J are TRBV28 and TRBJ1-1; unclear D gene. The sample was normal lung tissue next to the tumor, taken at surgery. This CDR3 reads CASRGILNTEAFF. Written as DNA, the CDR3 is TGTGCCAGCAGAGGGATCCTGAACACTGAAGCTTTCTTT.